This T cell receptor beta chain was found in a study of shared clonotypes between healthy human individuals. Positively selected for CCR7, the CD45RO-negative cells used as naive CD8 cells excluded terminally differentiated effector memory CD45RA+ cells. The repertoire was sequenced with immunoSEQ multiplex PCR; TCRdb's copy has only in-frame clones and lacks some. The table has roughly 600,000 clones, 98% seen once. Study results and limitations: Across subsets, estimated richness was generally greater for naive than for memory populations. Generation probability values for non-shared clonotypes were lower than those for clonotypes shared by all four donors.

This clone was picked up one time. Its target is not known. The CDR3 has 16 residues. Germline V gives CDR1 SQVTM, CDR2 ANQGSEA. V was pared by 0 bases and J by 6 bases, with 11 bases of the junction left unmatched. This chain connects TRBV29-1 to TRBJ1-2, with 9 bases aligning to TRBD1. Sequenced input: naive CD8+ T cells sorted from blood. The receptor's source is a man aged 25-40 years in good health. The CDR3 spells CSVEDSGTGPWNGYTF. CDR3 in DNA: TGCAGCGTTGAAGATTCCGGGACAGGGCCCTGGAATGGCTACACCTTC.